These T cell receptor beta chains were read from a single sample in a study of regulatory T cells in long-lasting Graves disease. A single record per CDR3 protein comes from TCRdb applying MiXCR to the multiplex PCR reads. The repertoire holds 400,000 to 500,000 distinct CDR3 sequences, with less than 25% as singletons. The starting material was peripheral blood mononuclear cells (PBMCs), obtained when the disease was refractory, from a patient treated with antithyroid drugs. Receptors originate from a female donor with Graves disease. CDR3s include the opening cysteine and the closing phenylalanine or tryptophan. Each record gives: D gene, V gene, clone size, J gene, CDR3 DNA, CDR3 protein. The D gene is left open where the match is weak. Where a row states a size, it is once, few, many or the class of an expanded clone; other rows omit it.

.	TRBV5-1	.	TRBJ1-2	TGCGCCAGCAGCCAATTGACGGACAGCTATGGCTACACCTTC	CASSQLTDSYGYTF
.	TRBV2	many	TRBJ1-5	TGTGCCAGCAGTGAAACCCGAGACAATCAGCCCCAGCATTTT	CASSETRDNQPQHF
TRBD1	TRBV30	.	TRBJ1-5	TGTGCCTGGGCCTTGAAGGGCAGGGGGGTTAGCAATCAGCCCCAGCATTTT	CAWALKGRGVSNQPQHF
.	TRBV6-1	.	TRBJ2-7	TGTGCCAGCAGTGAAGGGGTTGACAGTACCTACGAGCAGTACTTC	CASSEGVDSTYEQYF
.	TRBV6-1	.	TRBJ2-5	TGTGCCAGCAGTGCGGACAGAAGTACTTTGGAGACCCAGTACTTC	CASSADRSTLETQYF
TRBD1	TRBV7-8	many	TRBJ2-7	TGTGCCAGCAGCTCCCCCCCAGGACAGGCAAAGCAGTACTTC	CASSSPPGQAKQYF
.	TRBV27	few	TRBJ2-7	TGTGCCAGCAGTCTCCGAGGTAGTGGCTACGAGCAGTACTTC	CASSLRGSGYEQYF
TRBD2	TRBV20-1	many	TRBJ2-2	TGCAGTGCATCCAGCGGGAGCGTGACCGGGGAGCTGTTTTTT	CSASSGSVTGELFF
TRBD2	TRBV9	.	TRBJ2-5	TGTGCCAGCAGCCCCATTCCTAGCGGGACGGTCAGAGAGACCCAGTACTTC	CASSPIPSGTVRETQYF
TRBD1	TRBV20-1	.	TRBJ1-2	TGCAGTGCTACAAAGACAGGGAACTATGGCTACACCTTC	CSATKTGNYGYTF
.	TRBV20-1	few	TRBJ1-1	TGCAGTGCTAGTTTGGTGAACACTGAAGCTTTCTTT	CSASLVNTEAFF
TRBD1	TRBV30	.	TRBJ1-2	TGTGCCTGGCTAACCGACAGGGGGGTTAGCTACACCTTC	CAWLTDRGVSYTF
.	TRBV5-1	.	TRBJ1-2	TGCGCCAGCAGCTTAGCGAGACGGAGTAACTATGGCTACACCTTC	CASSLARRSNYGYTF
.	TRBV28	.	TRBJ2-1	TGTGCCAGCAGTTTGGGGTTCTCCTACAATGAGCAGTTCTTC	CASSLGFSYNEQFF
TRBD2	TRBV5-1	many	TRBJ2-3	TGCGCCAGCAGCCCTAGCGGAACAGATACGCAGTATTTT	CASSPSGTDTQYF
TRBD1	TRBV27	many	TRBJ2-7	TGTGCCAGCAGTAGAGGTCGTATGGACAGGGCCTACGAGCAGTACTTC	CASSRGRMDRAYEQYF
.	TRBV19	.	TRBJ1-5	TGTGCCAGTAGTATCGGGGGGACCCCTGGGCCCCAGCATTTT	CASSIGGTPGPQHF
.	TRBV24-1	few	TRBJ1-2	TGTGCCACCAGTGATTTGGCCGGCGATGGCTACACCTTC	CATSDLAGDGYTF
TRBD1	TRBV18	few	TRBJ1-1	TGTGCCAGCTCACCAAGGGAGACAGGGGAAGCTTTCTTT	CASSPRETGEAFF
.	TRBV28	.	TRBJ1-6	TGTGCCATCGGAAGAGAGATCTTGGGGACACCCCTCCACTTT	CAIGREILGTPLHF
.	TRBV5-5	few	TRBJ2-7	TGTGCCAGCAGACAAGACCTTGGTGAGGGCTACGAGCAGTACTTC	CASRQDLGEGYEQYF
.	TRBV7-2	many	TRBJ2-2	TGTGCCAGCAGCACCCTCAAGAACACCGGGGAGCTGTTTTTT	CASSTLKNTGELFF
TRBD1	TRBV5-1	many	TRBJ1-1	TGCGCCAGCAGCCCACCGACAGGGGGCGCGACTGAAGCTTTCTTT	CASSPPTGGATEAFF
TRBD2	TRBV18	.	TRBJ2-1	TGTGCCAGCTCACCCGGGACTAGCGGGAGAAATGAGCAGTTCTTC	CASSPGTSGRNEQFF
.	TRBV29-1	few	TRBJ2-1	TGCAGCGCTAGCGTAAATGAGCAGTTCTTC	CSASVNEQFF
.	TRBV3-1	few	TRBJ2-5	TGTGCCAGCAGCCTAGGGTTGGTGGAGACCCAGTACTTC	CASSLGLVETQYF
.	TRBV5-1	.	TRBJ1-2	TGCGCCAGCAGACTATACGGACAGACTAACTATGGCTACACCTTC	CASRLYGQTNYGYTF
.	TRBV5-1	once	TRBJ2-1	TGCGCCAGCAGCTTGGACGGGACCTCCTACAATGAGCAGTTCTTC	CASSLDGTSYNEQFF
.	TRBV11-2	many	TRBJ2-7	TGTGCCAGCAGCTTAAACAGATACCTTCCCTACGAGCAGTACTTC	CASSLNRYLPYEQYF
.	TRBV5-1	.	TRBJ2-2	TGCGCCAGCAACTTGGGTGGCCCCCGAGCCGGGGAGCTGTTTTTT	CASNLGGPRAGELFF
TRBD2	TRBV27	few	TRBJ2-7	TGTGCCTATAACCTTGGGACTAGCGGGAGCTACGAGCAGTACTTC	CAYNLGTSGSYEQYF
.	TRBV20-1	.	TRBJ1-1	TGCAGTGCGGGAGGGCAGGGGAACGCCGGCAATGAAGCTTTCTTT	CSAGGQGNAGNEAFF
.	TRBV27	many	TRBJ2-7	TGTGCTAGCGGCGGGGTCTCCTACGAGCAGTACTTC	CASGGVSYEQYF
TRBD1	TRBV7-9	.	TRBJ2-2	TGTGCCAGCAGCGGAGCAGGGGGTCGTAACGGGGAGCTGTTTTTT	CASSGAGGRNGELFF
.	TRBV27	many	TRBJ2-2	TGTGCCAGCACTTATACTAGCTTGACCGGAGCCGGGGAGCTGTTTTTT	CASTYTSLTGAGELFF
.	TRBV5-5	many	TRBJ1-2	TGTGCCAGCAGCTTCCTTAATCTCTATGGCTACACCTTC	CASSFLNLYGYTF
TRBD1	TRBV6-5	few	TRBJ1-1	TGTGCCAGCAGTTACTCGTTGAACAGGGGATTGGCTGAAGCTTTCTTT	CASSYSLNRGLAEAFF
.	TRBV20-1	.	TRBJ1-1	TGCAGTGCTAGAGTAACCAAAGCGAACACTGAAGCTTTCTTT	CSARVTKANTEAFF
.	TRBV11-1	.	TRBJ2-7	TGTGCCAGCACCGCCAGTCTCCTAAGTACCTACGAGCAGTACTTC	CASTASLLSTYEQYF
.	TRBV12-3/TRBV12-4	.	TRBJ2-1	TGTGCCAGCAGTTCACCCCCGACAAGCTCCTACAATGAGCAGTTCTTC	CASSSPPTSSYNEQFF
.	TRBV7-6	.	TRBJ2-6	TGTGCCGGCAGCTTCGGGGACTCTGGGGCCAACGTCCTGACTTTC	CAGSFGDSGANVLTF
.	TRBV28	many	TRBJ1-2	TGTGCCAGCAGTTCGCCGGGGTACGGCTACACCTTC	CASSSPGYGYTF
.	TRBV5-6	many	TRBJ2-7	TGTGCCAGCAGCTTGCGCACAGGGGGGGATTACGAGCAGTACTTC	CASSLRTGGDYEQYF
.	TRBV6-5	many	TRBJ2-7	TGTGCCAGCAGTTACTCAGGGGACTACGAGCAGTACTTC	CASSYSGDYEQYF
.	TRBV6-5	many	TRBJ1-5	TGTGCCAGCAGTTACAGGCAAGACAATCAGCCCCAGCATTTT	CASSYRQDNQPQHF
.	TRBV5-6	.	TRBJ1-5	TGTGCCAGCAGCTTGTCGAACAGCAATCAGCCCCAGCATTTT	CASSLSNSNQPQHF
.	TRBV30	few	TRBJ2-7	TGTGCCTGGAGTGTAATAGGTAGCGAGCAGTACTTC	CAWSVIGSEQYF
TRBD2	TRBV7-9	few	TRBJ2-7	TGTGCCAGCAGCACAGCCCTCGGCGGGAGGCCCTACGAGCAGTACTTC	CASSTALGGRPYEQYF
.	TRBV4-3	few	TRBJ1-1	TGCGCCAGCAGCCAAGATCCGGAAAGGATCGCTGAAGCTTTCTTT	CASSQDPERIAEAFF
TRBD1	TRBV28	.	TRBJ2-7	TGTGCCAGCAGTTTATACAGGGGGCTCGACGAGCAGTACTTC	CASSLYRGLDEQYF
TRBD1	TRBV5-4	few	TRBJ2-7	TGTGCCAGCAGCTTGGGGGACAGGGAGTTCGAGCAGTACTTC	CASSLGDREFEQYF